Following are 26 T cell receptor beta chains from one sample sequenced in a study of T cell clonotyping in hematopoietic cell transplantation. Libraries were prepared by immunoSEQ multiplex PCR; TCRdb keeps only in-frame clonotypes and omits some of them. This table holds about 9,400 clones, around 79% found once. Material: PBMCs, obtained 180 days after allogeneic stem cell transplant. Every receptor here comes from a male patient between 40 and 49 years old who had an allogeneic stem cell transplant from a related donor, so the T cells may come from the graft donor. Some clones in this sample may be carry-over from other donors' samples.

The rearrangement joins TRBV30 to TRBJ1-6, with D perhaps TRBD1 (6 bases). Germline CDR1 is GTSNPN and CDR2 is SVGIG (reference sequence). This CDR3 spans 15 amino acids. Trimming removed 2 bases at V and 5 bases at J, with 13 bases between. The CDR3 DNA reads TGTGCCTGGAGTCTTTTAGGGGGAAATAATTCACCCCTCCACTTT. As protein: CAWSLLGGNNSPLHF.

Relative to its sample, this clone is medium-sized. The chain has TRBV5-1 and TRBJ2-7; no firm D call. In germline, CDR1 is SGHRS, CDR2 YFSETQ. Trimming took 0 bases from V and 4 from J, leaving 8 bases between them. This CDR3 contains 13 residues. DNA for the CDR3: TGCGCCAGCAGCTTGGTGGGTGGATACGAGCAGTACTTC. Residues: CASSLVGGYEQYF.

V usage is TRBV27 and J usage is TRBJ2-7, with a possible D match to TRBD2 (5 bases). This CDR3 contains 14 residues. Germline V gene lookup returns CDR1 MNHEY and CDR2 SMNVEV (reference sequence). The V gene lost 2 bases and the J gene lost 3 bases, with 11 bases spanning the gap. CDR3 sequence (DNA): TGTGCCAGCAGTTTAGAGGGCCACAGCTACGAGCAGTACTTC. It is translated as CASSLEGHSYEQYF.

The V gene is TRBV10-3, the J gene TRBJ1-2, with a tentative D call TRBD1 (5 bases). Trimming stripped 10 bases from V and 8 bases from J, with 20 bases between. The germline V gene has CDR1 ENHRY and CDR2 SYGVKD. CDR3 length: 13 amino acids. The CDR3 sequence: CASRDGGEVGYTF. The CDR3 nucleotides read TGTGCCAGCCGGGACGGGGGGGAGGTAGGCTACACCTTC.

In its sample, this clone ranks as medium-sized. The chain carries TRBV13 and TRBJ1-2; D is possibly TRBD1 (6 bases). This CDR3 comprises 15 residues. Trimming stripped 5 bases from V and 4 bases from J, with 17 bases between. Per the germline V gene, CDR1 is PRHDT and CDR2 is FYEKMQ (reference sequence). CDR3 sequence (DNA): TGTGCCAGCAGCGACAGTAGGGGGGGAGGCTATGGCTACACCTTC. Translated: CASSDSRGGGYGYTF.

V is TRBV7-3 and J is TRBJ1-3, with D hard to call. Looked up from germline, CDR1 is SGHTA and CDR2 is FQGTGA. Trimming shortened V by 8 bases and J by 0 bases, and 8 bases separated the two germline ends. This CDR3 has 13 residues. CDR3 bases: TGTGCCAGCGGTGACTACTCTGGAAACACCATATATTTT. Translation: CASGDYSGNTIYF.

The CDR3 is CASSELDLNYGYTF. The CDR3 region has the DNA TGTGCCAGCAGTGAATTAGACCTTAACTATGGCTACACCTTC. V gene TRBV25-1 combines with J gene TRBJ1-2; D remains unclear. This CDR3 region has 14 residues. Germline values: CDR1 MGHDK, CDR2 SYGVNS. The V and J ends lost 1 base and 1 base respectively, with 7 bases between them.

The CDR3, as DNA: TGCGCCAGCAGCTCTGACACAGGGTTGAAAAAACTGTTTTTT. Translating it yields CASSSDTGLKKLFF. This chain joins TRBV5-1 and TRBJ1-4; the D gene is possibly TRBD1 (6 bases). The CDR3 is 14 residues long. V was pared by 3 bases and J by 9 bases, with 15 bases between. The V gene's germline CDR1 is SGHRS and CDR2 YFSETQ. Full variable domain (rest looked up from reference TRBV5-1 and TRBJ1-4): KAGVTQTPRYLIKTRGQQVTLSCSPISGHRSVSWYQQTPGQGLQFLFEYFSETQRNKGNFPGRFSGRQFSNSRSEMNVSTLELGDSALYLCASSSDTGLKKLFFGSGTQLSVL.

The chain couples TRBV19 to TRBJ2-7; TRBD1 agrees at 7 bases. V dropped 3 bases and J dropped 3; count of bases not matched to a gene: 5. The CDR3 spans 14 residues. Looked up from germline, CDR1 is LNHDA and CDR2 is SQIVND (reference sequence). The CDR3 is CASSIPGQFYEQYF. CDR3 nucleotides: TGTGCCAGTAGTATCCCGGGACAGTTCTACGAGCAGTACTTC.

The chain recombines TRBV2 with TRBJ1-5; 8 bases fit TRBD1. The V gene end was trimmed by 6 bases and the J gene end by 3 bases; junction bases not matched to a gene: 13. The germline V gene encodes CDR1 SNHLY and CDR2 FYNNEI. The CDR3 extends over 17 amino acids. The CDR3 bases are TGTGCCAGCAGGAAAGCAGGGGGCGCGAACTCCAATCAGCCCCAGCATTTT. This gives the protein CASRKAGGANSNQPQHF. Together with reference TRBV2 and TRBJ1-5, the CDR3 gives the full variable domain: EPEVTQTPSHQVTQMGQEVILRCVPISNHLYFYWYRQILGQKVEFLVSFYNNEISEKSEIFDDQFSVERPDGSNFTLKIRSTKLEDSAMYFCASRKAGGANSNQPQHFGDGTRLSIL.

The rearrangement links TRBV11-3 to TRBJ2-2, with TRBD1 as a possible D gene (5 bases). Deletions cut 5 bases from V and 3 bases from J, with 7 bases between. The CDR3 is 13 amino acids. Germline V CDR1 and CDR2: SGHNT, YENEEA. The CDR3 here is CASSGAYTGELFF. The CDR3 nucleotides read TGTGCCAGCAGCGGGGCCTACACCGGGGAGCTGTTTTTT. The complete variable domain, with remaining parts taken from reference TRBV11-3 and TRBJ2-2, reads EAGVVQSPRYKIIEKKQPVAFWCNPISGHNTLYWYLQNLGQGPELLIRYENEEAVDDSQLPKDRFSAERLKGVDSTLKIQPAELGDSAVYLCASSGAYTGELFFGEGSRLTVL.

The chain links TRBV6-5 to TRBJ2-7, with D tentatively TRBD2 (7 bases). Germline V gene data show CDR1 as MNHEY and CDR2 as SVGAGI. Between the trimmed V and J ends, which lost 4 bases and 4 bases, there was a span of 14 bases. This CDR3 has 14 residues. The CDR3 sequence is CASSSGGLVYEQYF. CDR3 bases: TGTGCCAGCAGTTCCGGGGGGCTCGTTTACGAGCAGTACTTC.

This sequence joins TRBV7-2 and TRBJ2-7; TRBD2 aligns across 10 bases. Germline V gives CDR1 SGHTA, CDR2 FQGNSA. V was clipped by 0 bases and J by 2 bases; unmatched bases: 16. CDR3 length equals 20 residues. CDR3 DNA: TGTGCCAGCAGCTTAGCAGAAGCTAGCGGGGGCCTCGGCAGGACCTACGAGCAGTACTTC. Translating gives CASSLAEASGGLGRTYEQYF.

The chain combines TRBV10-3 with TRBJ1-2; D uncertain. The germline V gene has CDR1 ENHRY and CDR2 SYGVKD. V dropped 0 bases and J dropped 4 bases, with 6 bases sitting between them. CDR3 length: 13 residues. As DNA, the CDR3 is TGTGCCATCAGTGAGTCGACAATCTATGGCTACACCTTC. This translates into CAISESTIYGYTF.

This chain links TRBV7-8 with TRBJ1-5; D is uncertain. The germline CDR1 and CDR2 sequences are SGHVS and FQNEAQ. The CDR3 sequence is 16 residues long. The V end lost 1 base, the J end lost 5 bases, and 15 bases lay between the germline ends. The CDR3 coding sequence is TGTGCCAGCAGCTTAGGCGTTTGGCCTGAATATCAGCCCCAGCATTTT. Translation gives CASSLGVWPEYQPQHF.

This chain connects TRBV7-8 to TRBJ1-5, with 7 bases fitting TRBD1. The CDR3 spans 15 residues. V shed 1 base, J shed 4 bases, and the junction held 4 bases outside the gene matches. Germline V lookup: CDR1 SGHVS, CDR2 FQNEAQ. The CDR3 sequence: CASSLGDRANQPQHF. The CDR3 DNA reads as TGTGCCAGCAGCTTAGGTGACAGGGCAAATCAGCCCCAGCATTTT.

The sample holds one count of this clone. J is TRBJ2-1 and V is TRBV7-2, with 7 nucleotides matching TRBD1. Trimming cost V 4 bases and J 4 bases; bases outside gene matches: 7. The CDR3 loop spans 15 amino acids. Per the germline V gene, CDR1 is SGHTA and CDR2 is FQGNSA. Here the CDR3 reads CASSSVGQVYNEQFF. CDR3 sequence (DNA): TGTGCCAGCAGCTCCGTAGGACAGGTTTACAATGAGCAGTTCTTC.

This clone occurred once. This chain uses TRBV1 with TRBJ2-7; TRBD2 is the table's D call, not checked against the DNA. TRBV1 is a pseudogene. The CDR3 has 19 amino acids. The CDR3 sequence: CTSSQDRFFNGSWAYEQYF. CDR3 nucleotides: TGCACCAGCAGCCAAGATAGGTTTTTTAACGGGTCCTGGGCCTACGAGCAGTACTTC.

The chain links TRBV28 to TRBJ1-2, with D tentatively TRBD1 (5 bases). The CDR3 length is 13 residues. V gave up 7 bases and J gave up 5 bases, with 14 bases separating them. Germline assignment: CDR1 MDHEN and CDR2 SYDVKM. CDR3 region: CASTLPRGYGYTF. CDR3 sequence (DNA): TGTGCCAGCACCCTCCCCCGGGGGTATGGCTACACCTTC.

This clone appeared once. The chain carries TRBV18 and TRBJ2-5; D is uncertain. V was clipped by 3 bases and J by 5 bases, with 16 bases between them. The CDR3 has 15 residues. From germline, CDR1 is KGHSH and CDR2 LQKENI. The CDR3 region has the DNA TGTGCCAGCTCACCTCCGGCCCAAACTCTGGAGACCCAGTACTTC. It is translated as CASSPPAQTLETQYF.

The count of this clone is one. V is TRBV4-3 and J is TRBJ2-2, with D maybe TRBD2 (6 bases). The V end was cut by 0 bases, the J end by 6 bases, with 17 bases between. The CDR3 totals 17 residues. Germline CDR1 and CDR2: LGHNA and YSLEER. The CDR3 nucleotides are TGCGCCAGCAGCCAAGATAGCCCTTGGGGGGAAGCCGGGGAGCTGTTTTTT. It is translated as CASSQDSPWGEAGELFF.

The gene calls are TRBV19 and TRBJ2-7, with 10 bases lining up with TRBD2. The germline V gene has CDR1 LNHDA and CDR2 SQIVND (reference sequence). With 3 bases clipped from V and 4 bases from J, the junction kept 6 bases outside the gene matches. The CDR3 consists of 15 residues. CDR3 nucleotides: TGTGCCAGTAGTATTTTAGCGGGGGGACGTTACGAGCAGTACTTC. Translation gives CASSILAGGRYEQYF. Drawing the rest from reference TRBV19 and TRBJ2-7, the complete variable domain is DGGITQSPKYLFRKEGQNVTLSCEQNLNHDAMYWYRQDPGQGLRLIYYSQIVNDFQKGDIAEGYSVSREKKESFPLTVTSAQKNPTAFYLCASSILAGGRYEQYFGPGTRLTVT.

For the CDR3, the DNA is TGTGCCAGCCTAGCGGGGGGAAAGAATGAGCAGTTCTTC. Translating it yields CASLAGGKNEQFF. The rearrangement uses TRBV6-5 and TRBJ2-1; 11 bases map to TRBD2. The J segment lost 7 bases and the V segment lost 8 bases, leaving 4 bases of the junction unmatched. The CDR3 covers 13 residues. Per germline, CDR1 MNHEY and CDR2 SVGAGI.

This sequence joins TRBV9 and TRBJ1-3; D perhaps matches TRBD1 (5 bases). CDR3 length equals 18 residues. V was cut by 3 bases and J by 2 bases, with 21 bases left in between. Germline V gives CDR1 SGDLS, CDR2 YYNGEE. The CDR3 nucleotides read TGTGCCAGCAGCGATGTTGAGAATGGGGGTTTGGCTGGAAACACCATATATTTT. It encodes CASSDVENGGLAGNTIYF. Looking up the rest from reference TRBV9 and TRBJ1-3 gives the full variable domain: DSGVTQTPKHLITATGQRVTLRCSPRSGDLSVYWYQQSLDQGLQFLIQYYNGEERAKGNILERFSAQQFPDLHSELNLSSLELGDSALYFCASSDVENGGLAGNTIYFGEGSWLTVV.

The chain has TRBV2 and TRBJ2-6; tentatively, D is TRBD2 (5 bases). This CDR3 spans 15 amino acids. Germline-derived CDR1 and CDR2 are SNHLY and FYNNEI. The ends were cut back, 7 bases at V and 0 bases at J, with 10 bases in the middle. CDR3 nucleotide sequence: TGTGCCAGCATGTTGCGGGCCTCTGGGGCCAACGTCCTGACTTTC. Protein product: CASMLRASGANVLTF. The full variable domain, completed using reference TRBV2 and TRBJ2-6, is EPEVTQTPSHQVTQMGQEVILRCVPISNHLYFYWYRQILGQKVEFLVSFYNNEISEKSEIFDDQFSVERPDGSNFTLKIRSTKLEDSAMYFCASMLRASGANVLTFGAGSRLTVL.

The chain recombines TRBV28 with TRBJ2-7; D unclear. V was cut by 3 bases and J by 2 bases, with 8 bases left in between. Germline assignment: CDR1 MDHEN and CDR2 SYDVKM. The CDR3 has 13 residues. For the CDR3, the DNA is TGTGCCAGCAGTTTTGGCAGAACCTACGAGCAGTACTTC. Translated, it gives CASSFGRTYEQYF.